The T cell receptor beta chain described here comes from a study of OX40 agonist ivuxolimab in advanced cancers. Study background: Patients were dosed with the agonistic anti-OX40 (CD134) antibody ivuxolimab.

The V and J ends lost 8 bases and 3 bases, in that order; junction bases with no gene match: 7. The V gene's germline CDR1 is KGHSH and CDR2 LQKENI. This CDR3 is built from 13 residues. Sequencing was performed with immunoSEQ multiplex PCR; in TCRdb, only in-frame clones are kept and a portion is missing. Counted here are roughly 80,000 clones, 90% occurring once; the ten biggest clones make up roughly 0.69%. This clone showed up just a few times. The source was CD4+ or CD8+ T cells sorted from blood, collected in a trial of the OX40 agonist ivuxolimab. The chain has TRBV18 and TRBJ2-7; 7 bases fit TRBD1. The receptor was isolated from an adult with an advanced solid tumor such as melanoma, head and neck, liver or kidney cancer. The CDR3 region has the DNA TGTGCCAGCGGACGGACAGGCGACTACGAGCAGTACTTC. It is translated as CASGRTGDYEQYF.